This TCR beta chain is drawn from a study of blood T cells in healthy people across ages. Germline V gene data show CDR1 as ENHRY and CDR2 as SYGVKD. V was trimmed by 4 bases and J by 0 bases, leaving 15 bases between them. The CDR3 is made up of 16 amino acids. Per sample, no less than 5 micrograms of total RNA were extracted. A second PCR, run for about 7 to 12 cycles, used a sample-barcoded 5' primer plus a J-beta primer mix. One entry per CDR3 protein results from TCRdb running MiXCR on the 5' RACE reads. Counted here are about 1.1 million distinct CDR3 sequences, more than 30% occurring once; the ten biggest clones make up 10% to 15%. In this sample, this clonotype turned up many times.

This sequence joins TRBV10-3 and TRBJ1-1; D not certain. The sequenced sample was blood. This clonotype was sampled from a man in his late teens or twenties in good health. The CDR3 is CAISALLLGMNTEAFF. The CDR3 coding sequence is TGTGCCATCAGTGCCCTCTTGTTGGGGATGAACACTGAAGCTTTCTTT.